The next 3 T cell receptor beta chains were all read from a single sample in a study of T cells in Graves' hyperthyroidism and ophthalmopathy. RNA transcripts served as the template for amplifying TCR beta CDR3 regions. First-round RT-PCR targeting the TCR CDR3 was performed with the HTBI primer set. TCRdb analysed the multiplex PCR reads with MiXCR anew, one entry per CDR3 protein. The top ten hold more than 7% of the sample, which has about 840,000 distinct CDR3 sequences, about two fifths seen once. Material: blood. Source of these receptors: a man aged 18-30 years with Graves' hyperthyroidism.

The rearrangement uses TRBV12-3 or TRBV12-4 and TRBJ2-7; a weak D match, TRBD1 (6 bases). The CDR3 runs to 14 residues. V was trimmed by 1 base and J by 6 bases, leaving 13 bases between them. DNA of the CDR3: TGTGCCAGCAGTTTAGGAACAGGGTCGGGCGAGCAGTACTTC. It codes for CASSLGTGSGEQYF.

In its sample, this clonotype was seen many times. The chain uses TRBV29-1 and TRBJ1-1; D ambiguous. The V end was cut by 4 bases, the J end by 1 base, with 4 bases between. Germline assignment: CDR1 SQVTM and CDR2 ANQGSEA. The CDR3 sequence is 11 residues long. The CDR3 sequence: CSVGKNTEAFF. CDR3 bases: TGCAGCGTTGGGAAGAACACTGAAGCTTTCTTT.

The V gene is TRBV5-4, the J gene TRBJ1-6; TRBD1 agrees at 9 bases. Germline V gives CDR1 SGHNT, CDR2 YYREEE (reference sequence). V was clipped by 5 bases and J by 8 bases; unmatched bases: 11. The CDR3 is 16 amino acids. CDR3 coding DNA: TGTGCCAGCAGTCTTCCTCCGGGACAGGGTTATTCACCCCTCCACTTT. This translates into CASSLPPGQGYSPLHF.